One TCR beta chain is described in this entry. Its antigen is still unknown. The source of the sample is a study of cytotoxic CD8 clonotypes in ibrutinib-treated CLL. Study-level findings and limits: A rise in clonality was seen at ibrutinib response, and a fall back toward baseline was seen at progression.

The CDR3 contains 13 residues. The ends were cut back, 7 bases at V and 2 bases at J, with 12 bases in the middle. Germline V CDR1 and CDR2: MNHNS, SASEGT. Profiled with immunoSEQ multiplex PCR; TCRdb holds only in-frame clones, not every one. The repertoire holds roughly 330,000 clones, with roughly 70% as singletons. The chain recombines TRBV6-1 with TRBJ2-7, with D hard to call. This specimen consisted of PBMCs, obtained after 36 months of ibrutinib treatment. The sequence derives from a human donor with chronic lymphocytic leukemia. CDR3 residues: CASNGRLAYEQYF. CDR3 in DNA: TGTGCCAGCAACGGTCGGCTAGCCTACGAGCAGTACTTC.